This TCR beta chain was identified during a study of shared clonotypes between healthy human individuals. Only a few counts were recorded for this clone. Antigen specificity is unknown. Per germline, CDR1 SQVTM and CDR2 ANQGSEA. V lost 4 bases and J 6 bases, leaving 12 bases between the germline ends. The CDR3 is 12 amino acids. Study-wide points: Non-shared clonotypes had lower generation probabilities than clonotypes shared by all four sorted-subset donors. Sampling included only blood; tissue repertoires likely differ.

TCRdb's table, derived via immunoSEQ multiplex PCR, lists solely in-frame clones and lacks some. The sample includes around 1.1 million clones, approximately 75% of them seen just once. The sequenced sample consisted of memory CD4+ T cells from PBMCs. Subset here: CD45RA-negative fraction. The receptor's source is a man younger than 35 in good health. Some clones in this sample may be carry-over from other donors' samples. This chain links TRBV29-1 with TRBJ1-1; tentatively, D is TRBD1 (6 bases). CDR3 region: CSVVGNRAEAFF. The CDR3 region has the DNA TGCAGCGTTGTAGGGAACAGGGCTGAAGCTTTCTTT.